These 17 T cell receptor beta chains share one sample of origin, sequenced in a study of T cell repertoires in cytomegalovirus infection. TCRdb analysed the reads with MiXCR anew, one entry per CDR3 protein. The sample has hundreds of thousands of distinct CDR3 sequences, approximately 24% seen once. The sequenced sample consisted of CD8+ T cells from PBMCs. The receptors were sampled from a human donor in good health (CMV status not recorded). Some clones in this sample may be carry-over from other donors' samples.

This clonotype was observed many times. This chain connects TRBV7-2 to TRBJ2-7, with D possibly being TRBD2 (5 bases). From germline, CDR1 is SGHTA and CDR2 FQGNSA. Deletions cut 3 bases from V and 0 bases from J, with 9 bases between. The CDR3 loop spans 14 amino acids. CDR3 bases: TGTGCCAGCAGCTTTTTTGAGGGCTCCTACGAGCAGTACGTC. Amino acids: CASSFFEGSYEQYV.

This clonotype has only a few counts. This chain connects TRBV28 to TRBJ2-1, with D hard to call. V was cut by 3 bases and J by 10 bases, with 13 bases left in between. The CDR3 consists of 13 residues. Germline CDR1 is MDHEN and CDR2 is SYDVKM. DNA of the CDR3: TGTGCCAGCAGTTTCGCCCCCCAACTAGAGCAGTTCTTC. It yields the protein CASSFAPQLEQFF. Supplemented by reference TRBV28 and TRBJ2-1, the full variable domain reads DVKVTQSSRYLVKRTGEKVFLECVQDMDHENMFWYRQDPGLGLRLIYFSYDVKMKEKGDIPEGYSVSREKKERFSLILESASTNQTSMYLCASSFAPQLEQFFGPGTRLTVL.

This clonotype was counted at least ten times. The chain is built from TRBV28 and TRBJ2-1, with no clear D. The CDR3 length is 13 residues. Germline V CDR1 and CDR2: MDHEN, SYDVKM. The V end was cut by 11 bases, the J end by 4 bases, with 15 bases between. This CDR3 reads CAGSEGSYNEQFF. CDR3 nucleotide sequence: TGTGCCGGATCCGAAGGCAGTTACAATGAGCAGTTCTTC.

The V gene is TRBV6-2 or TRBV6-3, the J gene TRBJ2-3; TRBD2 matches at 9 bases. The ends lost 0 bases at V and 0 bases at J; junction bases unmatched: 7. Germline lookup yields CDR1 MNHEY and CDR2 SVGEGT. The length of the CDR3 is 18 residues. CDR3 DNA sequence: TGTGCCAGCAGTTACTCGAGAGCTAGCGGGGATAGCACAGATACGCAGTATTTT. Its translation is CASSYSRASGDSTDTQYF.

This clonotype was seen a handful of times. This chain joins TRBV2 and TRBJ2-2, with no clear D. Trimming removed 2 bases at V and 4 bases at J, with 8 bases between. Germline V gene sequence: CDR1 SNHLY, CDR2 FYNNEI. This CDR3 is 14 amino acids long. CDR3 loop: CASSESGGTGELFF. CDR3 nucleotide sequence: TGTGCCAGCAGTGAATCGGGCGGCACCGGGGAGCTGTTTTTT.

The chain is built from TRBV29-1 and TRBJ1-5; no reliable D call. The V end was cut by 4 bases, the J end by 2 bases, with 6 bases between. The CDR3 contains 12 residues. Per the germline V gene, CDR1 is SQVTM and CDR2 is ANQGSEA. The DNA for the CDR3 is TGCAGCGTTGTCCTTGGCAATCAGCCCCAGCATTTT. Protein product: CSVVLGNQPQHF.

This clonotype was recorded a few times. The junction departs from germline at one end; a sequencing error may be responsible. The V call is TRBV2, the J call TRBJ2-5, with unresolved D. The CDR3 length is 17 residues. The V gene's germline CDR1 is SNHLY and CDR2 FYNNEI. The CDR3 spells CASSDVVGGTPQETQYF. The CDR3 DNA is TGTGCCAGTAGTGACGTGGTCGGTGGCACCCCCCAAGAGACCCAGTACTTC.

The rearrangement uses TRBV15 and TRBJ2-6; D is tentatively TRBD1 or TRBD2 (5 bases each). This CDR3 has 15 amino acids. V was pared by 4 bases and J by 2 bases, with 9 bases between. Germline values: CDR1 LNHNV, CDR2 YYDKDF (reference sequence). CDR3 protein: CATSKVGAGANVLTF. The CDR3 bases are TGTGCCACCAGCAAGGTGGGGGCTGGGGCCAACGTCCTGACTTTC.

This clonotype was observed a few times. The chain carries TRBV23-1 and TRBJ1-5; D is ambiguous. TRBV23-1 is an open reading frame, and its role is uncertain. The CDR3 loop spans 14 amino acids. V was trimmed by 0 bases and J by 0 bases, leaving 3 bases between them. The CDR3 loop is CASSQSNSNQPQHF. The CDR3 DNA is TGCGCCAGCAGTCAATCGAATAGCAATCAGCCCCAGCATTTT.

V usage is TRBV7-3 and J usage is TRBJ1-6; D unresolved. V shed 8 bases and J shed 6 bases, with 11 bases lying between them. CDR3 length: 13 amino acids. The V gene's germline CDR1 is SGHTA and CDR2 FQGTGA. The CDR3 protein is CASEEGTNSPLHF. The CDR3 DNA is TGTGCCAGCGAAGAGGGCACTAATTCACCCCTCCACTTT. The variable domain in full, with the rest retrieved from reference TRBV7-3 and TRBJ1-6, is GAGVSQTPSNKVTEKGKYVELRCDPISGHTALYWYRQSLGQGPEFLIYFQGTGAADDSGLPNDRFFAVRPEGSVSTLKIQRTERGDSAVYLCASEEGTNSPLHFGNGTRLTVT.

This clonotype was seen many times. The V call is TRBV6-1, the J call TRBJ2-5; 7 bases agree with TRBD1. From germline, CDR1 is MNHNS and CDR2 SASEGT. CDR3 length: 13 amino acids. The V and J ends lost 6 bases and 1 base, in that order; junction bases with no gene match: 2. The CDR3 bases are TGTGCCAGCAGGGACAGGCTCCAAGAGACCCAGTACTTC. This sequence encodes CASRDRLQETQYF.

This clonotype was counted many times. The chain links TRBV7-2 to TRBJ2-6; tentatively, D is TRBD2 (7 bases). This CDR3 has 14 residues. Germline V gives CDR1 SGHTA, CDR2 FQGNSA. CDR3 protein: CAVGGASGANVLTF. CDR3 in DNA: TGTGCGGTGGGGGGGGCGTCTGGGGCCAACGTCCTGACTTTC.

This clonotype was observed many times. The chain employs TRBV12-3 or TRBV12-4 and TRBJ2-1; D gene unclear. V was cut by 6 bases and J by 4 bases, with 10 bases left in between. CDR3 length equals 13 residues. The CDR3 bases are TGTGCCAGCAGCCACCTAGTTTACAATGAGCAGTTCTTC. As protein: CASSHLVYNEQFF.

The chain carries TRBV2 and TRBJ1-5; 7 bases map to TRBD1. Germline V gene sequence: CDR1 SNHLY, CDR2 FYNNEI. This CDR3 is built from 16 residues. V lost 3 bases and J lost 4; bases outside the gene matches: 9. The CDR3 here is CASSDPSRDSNQPQHF. The CDR3 DNA reads TGTGCCAGCAGTGACCCGTCCCGGGACAGTAATCAGCCCCAGCATTTT. Full variable domain (outside the CDR3, taken from reference TRBV2 and TRBJ1-5): EPEVTQTPSHQVTQMGQEVILRCVPISNHLYFYWYRQILGQKVEFLVSFYNNEISEKSEIFDDQFSVERPDGSNFTLKIRSTKLEDSAMYFCASSDPSRDSNQPQHFGDGTRLSIL.

The gene calls are TRBV7-8 and TRBJ2-3; TRBD2 agrees at 8 bases. The J segment lost 3 bases and the V segment lost 5 bases, leaving 13 bases of the junction unmatched. CDR1 and CDR2 from the germline V gene are SGHVS and FQNEAQ. The CDR3 contains 17 residues. CDR3 loop: CASSPRGRGAWTDTQYF. CDR3 bases: TGTGCCAGCAGCCCTCGGGGGCGGGGGGCCTGGACAGATACGCAGTATTTT.

This clonotype occurred many times. V is TRBV7-6 and J is TRBJ2-3; 8 positions agree with TRBD2. Trimming took 3 bases from V and 5 from J; bases not matched to a gene: 4. The germline CDR1 and CDR2 sequences are SGHVS and FNYEAQ. The CDR3 runs to 14 residues. For the CDR3, the DNA is TGTGCCAGCAGCTTTGGCGGGGGGCTAGATACGCAGTATTTT. Protein product: CASSFGGGLDTQYF.

V is TRBV20-1 and J is TRBJ2-5; no clear D. The germline gives CDR1 DFQATT, CDR2 SNEGSKA (reference sequence). Trimming removed 6 bases from V and 4 bases from J, with 15 bases in between. The CDR3 has 13 amino acids. CDR3 loop: CSAPDIKGETQYF. The CDR3 coding sequence is TGCAGTGCCCCAGACATAAAAGGAGAGACCCAGTACTTC.